Below are 22 T cell receptor beta chains sequenced from a single sample in a study of shared clonotypes between healthy human individuals. Clones were read by immunoSEQ multiplex PCR, and TCRdb kept only the in-frame ones, dropping some. Seen here are around 2.3 million clones, approximately 94% observed once, and the top ten hold around 0.13%. The source material was naive CD4+ T cells sorted from blood. The subset: CD45RA+ positively selected. The receptors stem from a man younger than 30 in good health.

The gene calls are TRBV6-6 and TRBJ1-1; D not resolved. The CDR3 is 13 residues long. CDR1 is MNHNY and CDR2 is SVGAGI in the germline V gene (reference sequence). Between the trimmed V and J ends, which lost 2 bases and 7 bases, there was a span of 11 bases. CDR3: CASSYVSAVEAFF. CDR3 nucleotides: TGTGCCAGCAGTTACGTCTCGGCAGTTGAAGCTTTCTTT.

The chain links TRBV30 to TRBJ1-1; D is perhaps TRBD1 (5 bases). Trimming left V 4 bases short and J 5 bases short, with 11 bases between. The germline V gene has CDR1 GTSNPN and CDR2 SVGIG (reference sequence). This CDR3 is built from 12 residues. CDR3 sequence: CAWNQGRTEAFF. In nucleotides, the CDR3 is TGTGCCTGGAACCAGGGAAGGACTGAAGCTTTCTTT.

This clone has more than one count but fewer than ten. Within the sample, other DNA sequences also encode this same CDR3. J is TRBJ1-5 and V is TRBV7-9; D is unresolved. The germline gives CDR1 SEHNR, CDR2 FQNEAQ (reference sequence). The CDR3 totals 12 residues. V was shortened by 3 bases and J by 2 bases, with 2 bases between the two germline ends. In DNA, the CDR3 is TGTGCCAGCAGCTTTGGCAATCAGCCCCAGCATTTT. Its translation: CASSFGNQPQHF.

This chain joins TRBV10-3 and TRBJ1-1; TRBD1 aligns across 8 bases. The CDR3 totals 14 residues. Germline values: CDR1 ENHRY, CDR2 SYGVKD. V dropped 6 bases and J dropped 1; count of bases not matched to a gene: 4. The CDR3 reads CAIRLDRANTEAFF. The CDR3, as DNA: TGTGCCATCAGACTGGACAGGGCGAACACTGAAGCTTTCTTT.

The CDR3, as DNA: TGTGCCACCGCCGGGACAGGGAGCTACAATGAGCAGTTCTTC. Residues: CATAGTGSYNEQFF. The chain has TRBV6-1 and TRBJ2-1, with 9 bases that match TRBD1. Germline values: CDR1 MNHNS, CDR2 SASEGT. J lost 3 bases, V lost 10 bases, and 7 bases had no gene match. The CDR3 covers 14 residues.

The DNA for the CDR3 is TGTGCCAGCAACTTCGTAAGGGGGCGGTATGTGGAAGCTTTCTTT. Amino acids: CASNFVRGRYVEAFF. The chain carries TRBV28 and TRBJ1-1, with TRBD1 matching 7 bases. Germline V gene sequence: CDR1 MDHEN, CDR2 SYDVKM. CDR3 length equals 15 residues. J was trimmed by 8 bases and V by 7 bases; bases with no gene match: 16.

On this clone itself: The sample contains more than one DNA sequence encoding this CDR3. The chain joins TRBV7-2 to TRBJ2-1; D might be TRBD2 (5 bases). With 0 bases removed from V and 6 bases from J, the gap between germline ends came to 9 bases. CDR3 length equals 14 residues. CDR1 and CDR2 from the germline V gene are SGHTA and FQGNSA. The CDR3 DNA is TGTGCCAGCAGCTTAGCGGGAGTGGGCAATGAGCAGTTCTTC. Its protein product is CASSLAGVGNEQFF.

V gene TRBV6-1 combines with J gene TRBJ1-1, with D perhaps matching TRBD1 (5 bases). The CDR3 has 14 residues. The V end lost 0 bases, the J end lost 4 bases, and 9 bases lay between the germline ends. Germline V lookup: CDR1 MNHNS, CDR2 SASEGT. The CDR3 DNA sequence: TGTGCCAGCAGTGAAGCGGGGGTTTCCACTGAAGCTTTCTTT. This gives the protein CASSEAGVSTEAFF.

This clone was found once. The genes are TRBV6-1 and TRBJ2-7; D unclear. The V end lost 4 bases, the J end lost 2 bases, and 12 bases lay between the germline ends. The germline V gene has CDR1 MNHNS and CDR2 SASEGT. This CDR3 is 14 amino acids long. CDR3 coding DNA: TGTGCCAGCAGTGCCGCCCTAGGAACCTACGAGCAGTACTTC. As protein: CASSAALGTYEQYF.

V gene TRBV10-3 combines with J gene TRBJ2-2; 7 nucleotides line up with TRBD2. With 11 bases clipped from V and 1 base from J, the junction kept 7 bases outside the gene matches. CDR1 is ENHRY and CDR2 is SYGVKD in the germline V gene. The CDR3 is 14 amino acids. CDR3 nucleotide sequence: TGTGCCGCTAAGCCGGGGGGGAACACCGGGGAGCTGTTTTTT. Translated: CAAKPGGNTGELFF.

The table lists this clone with a count of one. This sequence joins TRBV13 and TRBJ2-7; D call uncertain. CDR3 length: 14 amino acids. Trimming took 3 bases from V and 3 from J, leaving 12 bases between them. Germline-derived CDR1 and CDR2 are PRHDT and FYEKMQ (reference sequence). The CDR3 loop is CASSFGENYYEQYF. The DNA for the CDR3 is TGTGCCAGCAGCTTTGGCGAGAATTACTACGAGCAGTACTTC.

The chain's CDR3 is CAWVTYNEQFF. The CDR3 region has the DNA TGTGCCTGGGTAACCTACAATGAGCAGTTCTTC. The rearrangement uses TRBV30 and TRBJ2-1; D is unclear. V lost 5 bases to trimming and J lost 2 bases, with 4 bases between them. CDR3 length equals 11 residues. Germline lookup yields CDR1 GTSNPN and CDR2 SVGIG (reference sequence). Full variable domain (remainder filled in from reference TRBV30 and TRBJ2-1): SQTIHQWPATLVQPVGSPLSLECTVEGTSNPNLYWYRQAAGRGLQLLFYSVGIGQISSEVPQNLSASRPQDRQFILSSKKLLLSDSGFYLCAWVTYNEQFFGPGTRLTVL.

The CDR3: CASSDSTGPAFF. The CDR3 DNA follows: TGCGCCAGCAGTGACTCGACAGGGCCAGCTTTCTTT. The chain employs TRBV10-1 and TRBJ1-1; 7 bases line up with TRBD1. Trimming removed 3 bases from V and 10 bases from J; junction bases left unmatched: 5. This CDR3 has 12 residues. Germline-derived CDR1 and CDR2 are WNHNN and SYGVQD (reference sequence).

The gene calls are TRBV6-5 and TRBJ2-1; TRBD1 might be the D (6 bases). Germline V gives CDR1 MNHEY, CDR2 SVGAGI. The CDR3 totals 14 residues. With 6 bases removed from V and 3 bases from J, the gap between germline ends came to 12 bases. The CDR3 coding sequence is TGTGCCAGCAGGCTCAGGGACAACTACAATGAGCAGTTCTTC. Translating it yields CASRLRDNYNEQFF.

The sample holds one count of this clone. The rearrangement joins TRBV27 to TRBJ1-4; unclear D gene. Trimming took off 5 bases at V and 6 bases at J, with 19 bases between the two ends. CDR1 and CDR2 from the germline V gene are MNHEY and SMNVEV (reference sequence). This CDR3 has 16 residues. The CDR3, as DNA: TGTGCCAGCAGTGTACGGGGTCTTGGGAACGATGAAAAACTGTTTTTT. Translated: CASSVRGLGNDEKLFF.

V is TRBV27 and J is TRBJ2-3; 8 nucleotides line up with TRBD1. The CDR3 spans 15 residues. Germline V gene sequence: CDR1 MNHEY, CDR2 SMNVEV (reference sequence). V gave up 5 bases and J gave up 1 base; unmatched junction bases: 5. CDR3: CASSPWTGRTDTQYF. Here the CDR3 DNA reads TGTGCCAGCAGTCCATGGACAGGGCGCACAGATACGCAGTATTTT.

The chain uses TRBV21-1 and TRBJ1-2. TRBV21-1 is listed as a pseudogene. The CDR3 is 16 amino acids. In nucleotides, the CDR3 is TGTGCCAGCAGCAAACCCCGTGGCAGGAGTAACTATGGCTACACCTTC. Its protein product is CASSKPRGRSNYGYTF.

Points on this clone: This sample includes further DNA sequences coding for the same CDR3. The V call is TRBV5-4, the J call TRBJ2-2; tentative D call: TRBD1 (6 bases). Germline CDR1 and CDR2: SGHNT and YYREEE (reference sequence). Trimming removed 4 bases at V and 1 base at J, with 8 bases between. This CDR3 spans 14 amino acids. CDR3: CASSLTGNTGELFF. The CDR3 bases are TGTGCCAGCAGCCTGACAGGGAACACCGGGGAGCTGTTTTTT.

The rearrangement uses TRBV19 and TRBJ2-1; 7 positions agree with TRBD2. Germline CDR1 LNHDA, CDR2 SQIVND (reference sequence). CDR3 size: 14 residues. Germline trimming cut 6 bases from V and 3 bases from J; bases unmatched to any gene: 5. The CDR3 region has the DNA TGTGCCAGTAGGCCGGGACTACTCTACAATGAGCAGTTCTTC. It yields the protein CASRPGLLYNEQFF. The whole variable domain, remainder taken from reference TRBV19 and TRBJ2-1, is DGGITQSPKYLFRKEGQNVTLSCEQNLNHDAMYWYRQDPGQGLRLIYYSQIVNDFQKGDIAEGYSVSREKKESFPLTVTSAQKNPTAFYLCASRPGLLYNEQFFGPGTRLTVL.

This chain links TRBV27 with TRBJ1-2; maybe TRBD1 (5 bases). The CDR3 loop spans 15 amino acids. Germline V gives CDR1 MNHEY, CDR2 SMNVEV (reference sequence). The germline V and J ends were trimmed by 10 bases and 5 bases, with 23 bases remaining between them. CDR3 nucleotide sequence: TGTGCCACCTCTCCTACCGCAGGGCATTTGTATGGCTACACCTTC. Amino acid sequence: CATSPTAGHLYGYTF.

The CDR3 reads CASSQPRQGAGNYGYTF. The CDR3 DNA reads TGCGCCAGCAGCCAACCAAGACAGGGGGCCGGCAACTATGGCTACACCTTC. The chain recombines TRBV4-1 with TRBJ1-2, with 10 bases lining up with TRBD1. This CDR3 spans 17 amino acids. Germline-derived CDR1 and CDR2 are MGHRA and YSYEKL. With 2 bases clipped from V and 2 bases from J, the junction kept 8 bases outside the gene matches.

This clone was seen a single time. The chain uses TRBV28 and TRBJ2-7; no firm D call. Germline values: CDR1 MDHEN, CDR2 SYDVKM. CDR3 length equals 14 residues. The germline V and J ends were trimmed by 5 bases and 7 bases, with 18 bases remaining between them. As DNA, the CDR3 is TGTGCCAGCAGTCACCGGGTCTGGTGGAATGAGCAGTACTTC. Its translation is CASSHRVWWNEQYF.